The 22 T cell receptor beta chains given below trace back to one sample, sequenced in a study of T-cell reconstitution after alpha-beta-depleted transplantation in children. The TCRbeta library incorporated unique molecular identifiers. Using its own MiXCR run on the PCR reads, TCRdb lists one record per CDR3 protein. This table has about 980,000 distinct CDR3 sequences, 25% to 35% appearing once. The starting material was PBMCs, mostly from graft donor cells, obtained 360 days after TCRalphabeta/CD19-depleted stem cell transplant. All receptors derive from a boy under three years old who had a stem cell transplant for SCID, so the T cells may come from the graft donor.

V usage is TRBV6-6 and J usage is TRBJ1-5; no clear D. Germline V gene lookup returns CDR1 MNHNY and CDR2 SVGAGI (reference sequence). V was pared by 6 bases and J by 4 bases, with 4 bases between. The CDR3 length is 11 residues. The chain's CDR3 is CASSQNQPQHF. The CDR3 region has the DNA TGTGCCAGCAGCCAAAATCAGCCCCAGCATTTT.

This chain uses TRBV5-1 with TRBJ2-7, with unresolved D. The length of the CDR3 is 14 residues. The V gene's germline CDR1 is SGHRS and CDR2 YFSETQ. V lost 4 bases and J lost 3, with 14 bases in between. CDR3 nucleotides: TGCGCCAGCAGCCCTTATAACCTAGGCTACGAGCAGTACTTC. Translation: CASSPYNLGYEQYF.

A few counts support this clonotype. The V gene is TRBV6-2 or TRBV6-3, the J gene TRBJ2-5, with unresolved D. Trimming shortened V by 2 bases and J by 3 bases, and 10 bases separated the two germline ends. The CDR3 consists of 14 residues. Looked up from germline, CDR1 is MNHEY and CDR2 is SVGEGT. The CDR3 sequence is CASSYGGEEETQYF. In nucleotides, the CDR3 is TGTGCCAGCAGTTACGGCGGAGAAGAAGAGACCCAGTACTTC.

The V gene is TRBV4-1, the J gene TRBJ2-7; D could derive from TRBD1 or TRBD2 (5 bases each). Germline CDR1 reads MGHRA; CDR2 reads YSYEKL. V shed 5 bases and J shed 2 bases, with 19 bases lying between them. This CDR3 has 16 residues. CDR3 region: CASSGLRGPDPYEQYF. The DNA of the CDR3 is TGCGCCAGCAGCGGGCTTCGGGGCCCAGACCCCTACGAGCAGTACTTC.

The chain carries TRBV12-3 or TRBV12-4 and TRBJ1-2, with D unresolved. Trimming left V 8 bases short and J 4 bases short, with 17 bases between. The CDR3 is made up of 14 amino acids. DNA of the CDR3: TGTGCCAGCGGTCAAGGAGTTACTCTCTATGGCTACACCTTC. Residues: CASGQGVTLYGYTF.

The CDR3 here is CASSVAASGGADQETQYF. CDR3 nucleotide sequence: TGTGCCAGCAGCGTAGCGGCTAGCGGGGGGGCGGACCAAGAGACCCAGTACTTC. This chain links TRBV9 with TRBJ2-5; TRBD2 matches at 12 bases. The CDR3 length is 18 residues. Germline V gene lookup returns CDR1 SGDLS and CDR2 YYNGEE. V lost 0 bases and J lost 0; bases outside the gene matches: 6.

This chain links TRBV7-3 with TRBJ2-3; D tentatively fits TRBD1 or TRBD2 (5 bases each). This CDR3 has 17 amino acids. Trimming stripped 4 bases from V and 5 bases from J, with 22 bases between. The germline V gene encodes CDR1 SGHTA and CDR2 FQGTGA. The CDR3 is CASSSQYSGRGLDTQYF. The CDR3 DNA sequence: TGTGCCAGCAGCTCGCAGTATTCGGGTCGGGGCCTAGATACGCAGTATTTT. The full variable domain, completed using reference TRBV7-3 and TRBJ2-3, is GAGVSQTPSNKVTEKGKYVELRCDPISGHTALYWYRQSLGQGPEFLIYFQGTGAADDSGLPNDRFFAVRPEGSVSTLKIQRTERGDSAVYLCASSSQYSGRGLDTQYFGPGTRLTVL.

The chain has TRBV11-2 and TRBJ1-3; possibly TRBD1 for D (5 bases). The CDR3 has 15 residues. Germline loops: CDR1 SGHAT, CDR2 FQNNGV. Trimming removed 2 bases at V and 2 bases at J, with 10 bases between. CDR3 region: CASSLLSQAGNTIYF. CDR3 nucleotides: TGTGCCAGCAGCTTACTCTCACAGGCTGGAAACACCATATATTTT.

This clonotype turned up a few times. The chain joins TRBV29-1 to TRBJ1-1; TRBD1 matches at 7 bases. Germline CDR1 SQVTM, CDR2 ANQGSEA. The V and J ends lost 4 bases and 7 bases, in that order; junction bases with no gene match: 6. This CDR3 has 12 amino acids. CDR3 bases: TGCAGCGTTGTGGGACAGCCTCTTGAAGCTTTCTTT. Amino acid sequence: CSVVGQPLEAFF. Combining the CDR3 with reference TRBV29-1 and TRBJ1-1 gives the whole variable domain SAVISQKPSRDICQRGTSLTIQCQVDSQVTMMFWYRQQPGQSLTLIATANQGSEATYESGFVIDKFPISRPNLTFSTLTVSNMSPEDSSIYLCSVVGQPLEAFFGQGTRLTVV.

This CDR3 is CASSYSRTLAETQYF. The CDR3 DNA follows: TGTGCCAGCAGTTACTCGAGAACTCTGGCCGAGACCCAGTACTTC. The V and J genes are TRBV6-5 and TRBJ2-5, with D hard to call. From germline, CDR1 is MNHEY and CDR2 SVGAGI. Trimming removed 0 bases from V and 5 bases from J, with 13 bases in between. The CDR3 runs to 15 residues.

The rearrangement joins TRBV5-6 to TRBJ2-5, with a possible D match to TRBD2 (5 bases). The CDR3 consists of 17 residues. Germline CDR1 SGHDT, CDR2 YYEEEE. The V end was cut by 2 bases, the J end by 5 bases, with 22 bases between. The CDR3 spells CASSFHRQEGPLETQYF. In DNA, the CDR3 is TGTGCCAGCAGCTTTCACAGACAAGAGGGTCCGTTGGAGACCCAGTACTTC.

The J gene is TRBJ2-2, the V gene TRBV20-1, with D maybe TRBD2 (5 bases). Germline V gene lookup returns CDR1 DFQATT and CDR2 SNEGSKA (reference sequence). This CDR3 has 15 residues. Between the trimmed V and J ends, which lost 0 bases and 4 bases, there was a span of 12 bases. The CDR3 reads CSARDLRVGTGELFF. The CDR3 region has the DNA TGCAGTGCTAGAGATCTGCGGGTCGGCACCGGGGAGCTGTTTTTT.

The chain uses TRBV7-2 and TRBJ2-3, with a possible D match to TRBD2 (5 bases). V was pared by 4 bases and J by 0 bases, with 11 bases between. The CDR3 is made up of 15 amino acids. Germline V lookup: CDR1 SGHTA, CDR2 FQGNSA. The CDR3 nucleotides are TGTGCCAGCAGCTCAATAGCGCCCAGCACAGATACGCAGTATTTT. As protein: CASSSIAPSTDTQYF.

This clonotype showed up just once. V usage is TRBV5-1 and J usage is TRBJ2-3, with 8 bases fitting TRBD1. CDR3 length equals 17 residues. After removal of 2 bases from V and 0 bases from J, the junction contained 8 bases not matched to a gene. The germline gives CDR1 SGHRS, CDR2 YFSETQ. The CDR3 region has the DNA TGCGCCAGCAGCTTTCTTCCGGGACAGGCTAGCACAGATACGCAGTATTTT. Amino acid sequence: CASSFLPGQASTDTQYF.

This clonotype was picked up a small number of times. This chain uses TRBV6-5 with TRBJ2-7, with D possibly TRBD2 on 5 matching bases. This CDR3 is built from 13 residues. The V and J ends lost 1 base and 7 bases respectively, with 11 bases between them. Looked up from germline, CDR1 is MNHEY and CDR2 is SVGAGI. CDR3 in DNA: TGTGCCAGCAGTTACTACGGAGGTTCAGAGCAGTACTTC. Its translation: CASSYYGGSEQYF.

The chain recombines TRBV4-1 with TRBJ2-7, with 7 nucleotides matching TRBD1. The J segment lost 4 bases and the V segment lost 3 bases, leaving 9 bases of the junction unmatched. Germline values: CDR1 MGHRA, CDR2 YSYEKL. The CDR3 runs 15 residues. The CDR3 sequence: CASSHVAGGIYEQYF. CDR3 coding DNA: TGCGCCAGCAGCCACGTAGCAGGGGGAATTTACGAGCAGTACTTC.

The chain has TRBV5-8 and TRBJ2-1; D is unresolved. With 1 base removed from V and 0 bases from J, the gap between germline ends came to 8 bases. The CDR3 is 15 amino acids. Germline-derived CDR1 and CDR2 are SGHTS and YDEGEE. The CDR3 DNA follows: TGTGCCAGCAGCTTGAGATACAGCTCCTACAATGAGCAGTTCTTC. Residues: CASSLRYSSYNEQFF.

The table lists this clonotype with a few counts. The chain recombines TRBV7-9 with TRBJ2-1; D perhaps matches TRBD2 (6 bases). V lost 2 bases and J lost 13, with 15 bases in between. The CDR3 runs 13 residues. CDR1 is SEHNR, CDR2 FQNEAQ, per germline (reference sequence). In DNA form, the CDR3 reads TGTGCCAGCAGCTTATCTGAGGGACTTCCCCAGTTCTTC. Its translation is CASSLSEGLPQFF.

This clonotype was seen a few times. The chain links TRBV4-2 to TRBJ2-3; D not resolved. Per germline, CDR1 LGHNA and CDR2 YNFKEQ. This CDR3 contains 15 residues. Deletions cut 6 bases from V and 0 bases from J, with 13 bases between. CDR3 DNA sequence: TGTGCCAGCAGTATCGAAGGGTCTAGCACAGATACGCAGTATTTT. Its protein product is CASSIEGSSTDTQYF.

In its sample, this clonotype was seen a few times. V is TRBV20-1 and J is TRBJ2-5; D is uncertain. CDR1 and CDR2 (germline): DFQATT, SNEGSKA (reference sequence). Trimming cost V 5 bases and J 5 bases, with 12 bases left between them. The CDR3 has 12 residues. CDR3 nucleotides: TGCAGTGCTTCCTGGGTGGGGGAGACCCAGTACTTC. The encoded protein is CSASWVGETQYF.

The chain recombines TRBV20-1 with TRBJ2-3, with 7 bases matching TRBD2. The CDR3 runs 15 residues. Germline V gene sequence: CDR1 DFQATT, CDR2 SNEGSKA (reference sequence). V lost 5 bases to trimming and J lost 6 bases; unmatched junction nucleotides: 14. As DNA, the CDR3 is TGCAGTGCTCCAGAGCGACAGACCGGGGGGGATACGCAGTATTTT. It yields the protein CSAPERQTGGDTQYF.

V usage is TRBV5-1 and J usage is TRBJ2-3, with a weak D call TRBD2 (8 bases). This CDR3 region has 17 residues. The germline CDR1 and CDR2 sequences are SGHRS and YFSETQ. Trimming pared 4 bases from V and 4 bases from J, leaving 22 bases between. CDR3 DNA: TGCGCCAGCAGCAAAAAAGGACTAGCCCAGGGGGCAGATACGCAGTATTTT. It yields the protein CASSKKGLAQGADTQYF.